Listed below are T cell receptor beta chains from one sample, sequenced in a study of T cells after yellow fever vaccination. TCRdb ran MiXCR on the 5' RACE reads and lists one entry per CDR3 protein. The data show some 350,000 distinct CDR3 sequences, with around 3.9% seen just once and 20% to 25% held by the top ten. Sample: PBMCs, taken 5 days after the yellow fever booster vaccination. These receptors all stem from a man aged 18-30 years who received the YFV17D yellow fever vaccine. Both conserved end residues are part of each CDR3. A D gene is named only where the DNA matches it firmly. Size is stated for part of the rows, as once, few or many counts, or as a class when the clone is expanded.

size: few
J: TRBJ2-3
V: TRBV4-1
D: NA
DNA: TGCGCCAGCAGCCAAGATCGTACAGGGAGCACAGATACGCAGTATTTT
CDR3: CASSQDRTGSTDTQYF

size: many
J: TRBJ2-1
V: TRBV2
D: NA
DNA: TGTGCCAGCCGCCTATGGGGGGAGGACAATGAGCAGTTCTTC
CDR3: CASRLWGEDNEQFF

size: NA
J: TRBJ1-6
V: TRBV10-3
D: NA
DNA: TGTGCCATCAGGCAGGGGTTGAATTCACCCCTCCACTTT
CDR3: CAIRQGLNSPLHF

size: few
J: TRBJ2-1
V: TRBV7-9
D: NA
DNA: TGTGCCAGCAGCTTAGGGGGCGGAATCTCCTACAATGAGCAGTTCTTC
CDR3: CASSLGGGISYNEQFF

size: NA
J: TRBJ1-6
V: TRBV4-1
D: TRBD1
DNA: TGCGCCAGCAGCCAAAGGCGGACGGGGACAGATTATAATTCACCCCTCCACTTT
CDR3: CASSQRRTGTDYNSPLHF

size: NA
J: TRBJ1-2
V: TRBV6-5
D: NA
DNA: TGTGCCAGCAGTTCCAGGACAGCGGCTGAGTATGGCTACACCTTC
CDR3: CASSSRTAAEYGYTF

size: few
J: TRBJ1-2
V: TRBV7-9
D: NA
DNA: TGTGCCAGCAGCTTAGAGCAGGTCTATGGCTACACCTTC
CDR3: CASSLEQVYGYTF

size: few
J: TRBJ1-6
V: TRBV7-2
D: NA
DNA: TGTGCCAGCAGCTGGACAGAGGTTTCACCCCTCCACTTT
CDR3: CASSWTEVSPLHF

size: few
J: TRBJ2-1
V: TRBV5-4
D: NA
DNA: TGTGCCAGCAGCCCGGAAGGCACCTACAATGAGCAGTTCTTC
CDR3: CASSPEGTYNEQFF

size: few
J: TRBJ1-4
V: TRBV4-1
D: TRBD1
DNA: TGCGCCAGCAGCCAGCAAGGACAGGGGAGAAAGGAAAAACTGTTTTTT
CDR3: CASSQQGQGRKEKLFF

size: few
J: TRBJ1-1
V: TRBV20-1
D: NA
DNA: TGCAGTGCTAGACGGGTCGGTCTGGGGGATGGCACTGAAGCTTTCTTT
CDR3: CSARRVGLGDGTEAFF

size: NA
J: TRBJ2-3
V: TRBV20-1
D: TRBD2
DNA: TGCAGTGCTCAGGGACTAGCGCCTTTCACAGATACGCAGTATTTT
CDR3: CSAQGLAPFTDTQYF

size: many
J: TRBJ2-7
V: TRBV3-1
D: TRBD2
DNA: TGTGCCAGCAGCCAAGACCCTAGCGGGGTCTACGAGCAGTACTTC
CDR3: CASSQDPSGVYEQYF

size: few
J: TRBJ2-7
V: TRBV12-3/TRBV12-4
D: NA
DNA: TGTGCCAGCATGCGGGGGCGGGGGCCTTCCTACGAGCAGTACTTC
CDR3: CASMRGRGPSYEQYF

size: few
J: TRBJ2-1
V: TRBV7-2
D: TRBD2
DNA: TGTGCCAGCACCGTGACTAGCGGGAGCAATGAGCAGTTCTTC
CDR3: CASTVTSGSNEQFF

size: many
J: TRBJ2-7
V: TRBV27
D: NA
DNA: TGTGCCAGCAGTTTATTGAACAGGGTTGAGTCCGAGCAGTACTTC
CDR3: CASSLLNRVESEQYF

size: NA
J: TRBJ2-2
V: TRBV3-1
D: TRBD2
DNA: TGTGCCAGCAGCTCCTGGGGGGGGAACACCGGGGAGCTGTTTTTT
CDR3: CASSSWGGNTGELFF

size: many
J: TRBJ2-1
V: TRBV28
D: NA
DNA: TGTGCCAGCAGCGGGGGCAGGCACACCGGTACTAGATCCTACAATGAGCAGTTCTTC
CDR3: CASSGGRHTGTRSYNEQFF

size: NA
J: TRBJ2-3
V: TRBV11-3
D: TRBD2
DNA: TGTGCCAGCAGCCGCCGGACTAGCATAATGGGCACAGATACGCAGTATTTT
CDR3: CASSRRTSIMGTDTQYF

size: many
J: TRBJ1-3
V: TRBV7-6
D: NA
DNA: TGTGCCAGCAGCTTAGTCTCTGGAAACACCATATATTTT
CDR3: CASSLVSGNTIYF

size: few
J: TRBJ1-4
V: TRBV20-1
D: NA
DNA: TGCAGTGCTAGGAAGGGTAGAAATGAAAAACTGTTTTTT
CDR3: CSARKGRNEKLFF

size: NA
J: TRBJ2-2
V: TRBV5-5
D: NA
DNA: TGTGCCAGCAGCCGCCAACAGAACACCGGGGAGCTGTTTTTT
CDR3: CASSRQQNTGELFF

size: many
J: TRBJ2-4
V: TRBV5-4
D: NA
DNA: TGTGCCAGCAGGGGGACGGGCCTAGCCAAAAACATTCAGTACTTC
CDR3: CASRGTGLAKNIQYF

size: NA
J: TRBJ1-4
V: TRBV7-8
D: NA
DNA: TGTGCCAGCAGCTACGAAAGAAGCGATGAAAAACTGTTTTTT
CDR3: CASSYERSDEKLFF

size: NA
J: TRBJ2-1
V: TRBV5-4
D: NA
DNA: TGTGCCAGCAGGGGACAAGACGGATACAATGAGCAGTTCTTC
CDR3: CASRGQDGYNEQFF

size: NA
J: TRBJ1-1
V: TRBV11-2
D: NA
DNA: TGTGCCAGCAGCTTCCCCCCCAGACGTAAGAACACTGAAGCTTTCTTT
CDR3: CASSFPPRRKNTEAFF

size: many
J: TRBJ1-2
V: TRBV7-3
D: TRBD1
DNA: TGTGCCAGCAGGAGGGACAGGGGCGGCGGCTACACCTTC
CDR3: CASRRDRGGGYTF

size: few
J: TRBJ1-1
V: TRBV5-1
D: TRBD1
DNA: TGCGCCAGCAGCCCACGGGACAGCCTGATGAACACTGAAGCTTTCTTT
CDR3: CASSPRDSLMNTEAFF

size: few
J: TRBJ2-2
V: TRBV27
D: NA
DNA: TGTGCCAGCAGATTGAAGGCCGGGGAGCTGTTTTTT
CDR3: CASRLKAGELFF

size: few
J: TRBJ1-1
V: TRBV12-3/TRBV12-4
D: NA
DNA: TGTGCCAGCAGAGAAGGCGGCGAAGCTTTCTTT
CDR3: CASREGGEAFF

size: many
J: TRBJ1-5
V: TRBV7-8
D: NA
DNA: TGTGCCAGCAGCGGGGTGGCGAGCAATCAGCCCCAGCATTTT
CDR3: CASSGVASNQPQHF

size: few
J: TRBJ2-2
V: TRBV28
D: NA
DNA: TGTGCCAGCAGTTCCTCTCTGAGGGAGCTGTTTTTT
CDR3: CASSSSLRELFF

size: few
J: TRBJ1-1
V: TRBV5-5
D: NA
DNA: TGTGCCAGCAGCTTGCGGGGGTATGGCTCTGAAGCTTTCTTT
CDR3: CASSLRGYGSEAFF

size: many
J: TRBJ2-4
V: TRBV7-3
D: TRBD1
DNA: TGTGCCAGCAGCTCCCGGGACAGGCCTGAAATTCAGTACTTC
CDR3: CASSSRDRPEIQYF

size: many
J: TRBJ1-6
V: TRBV2
D: NA
DNA: TGTGCCAGCAGGAGCGGAGGTCTATTTAGCTCCTATAATTCACCCCTCCACTTT
CDR3: CASRSGGLFSSYNSPLHF

size: few
J: TRBJ2-7
V: TRBV4-1
D: NA
DNA: TGCGCCAGCAGCCAAGTCCCGCGGGGAGCCACCTACGAGCAGTACTTC
CDR3: CASSQVPRGATYEQYF

size: NA
J: TRBJ2-3
V: TRBV11-2
D: TRBD2
DNA: TGTGCCAGCAGCTTAGAACCAGCGGGAGTCACAGATACGCAGTATTTT
CDR3: CASSLEPAGVTDTQYF

size: few
J: TRBJ1-1
V: TRBV13
D: NA
DNA: TGTGCCACCGCACCCCGGGGATACACTGAAGCTTTCTTT
CDR3: CATAPRGYTEAFF

size: NA
J: TRBJ2-1
V: TRBV7-3
D: NA
DNA: TGTGCCAGCAGCTTGGACAGTCCTTCCTACAATGAGCAGTTCTTC
CDR3: CASSLDSPSYNEQFF